This record concerns one T cell receptor (beta chain) sequence. This specimen belongs to a study of blood T cell repertoires in COVID-19. Sequenced by immunoSEQ multiplex PCR; TCRdb stores in-frame clones only, minus some. The sample gives some 120,000 clones, more than 80% of which show up once; 12% is in the top ten. This clonotype was obtained from a woman aged 55-69 years with acute or convalescent COVID-19. Sample: peripheral blood.

CDR3 coding DNA: TGTGCCAGCAGTGACGTAGAGGGGGCCTCTAAACCCCAGCATTTT. Protein sequence: CASSDVEGASKPQHF. V and J are TRBV6-1 and TRBJ1-5; 7 bases align to TRBD1. Unmatched junction bases numbered 12, after V lost 3 bases and J lost 10 bases. The CDR3 extends over 15 amino acids. Germline V lookup: CDR1 MNHNS, CDR2 SASEGT.